The T cell receptor (beta chain) described here comes from a study of shared clonotypes between healthy human individuals. The V gene end was trimmed by 1 base and the J gene end by 5 bases; junction bases not matched to a gene: 3. Looked up from germline, CDR1 is SGHVS and CDR2 is FNYEAQ. This CDR3 has 15 amino acids. Sequencing was performed with immunoSEQ multiplex PCR; in TCRdb, only in-frame clones are kept and a portion is missing. The data show 2 million to 2.5 million clones, 93% seen once. Study results and limitations: Clonotypes shared by all four donors outscored non-shared clonotypes in generation probability. A handful of donors showed sharing of approximately 5% of naive CD4 clonotypes.

Points on this clone: Its antigen is still unknown.

The chain employs TRBV7-6 and TRBJ2-5; 11 bases align to TRBD2. The receptor's source is a man between 18 and 29 years old in good health. Some clones in this sample may be carry-over from other donors' samples. The source material was naive CD4+ T cells from PBMCs. Subset of the sample: CD45RA+ positively selected. The DNA for the CDR3 is TGTGCCAGCAGCTTAGTAGCGGGAGGGGGGGAGACCCAGTACTTC. It codes for CASSLVAGGGETQYF. Filled out from reference TRBV7-6 and TRBJ2-5, the complete variable domain reads GAGVSQSPRYKVTKRGQDVALRCDPISGHVSLYWYRQALGQGPEFLTYFNYEAQQDKSGLPNDRFSAERPEGSISTLTIQRTEQRDSAMYRCASSLVAGGGETQYFGPGTRLLVL.